These 29 T cell receptor beta chains originate from one sample sequenced in a study of blood T cell repertoires in COVID-19. Generated by immunoSEQ multiplex PCR, the TCRdb table keeps only in-frame clones and is missing some. There are about 140,000 clones in the sample; around 86% occur only once, and 11% lies in the top ten. Sequenced input: PBMCs or T cells enriched from blood (not recorded which). The receptor source for this set is a man in his fifties or sixties who had recovered from COVID-19.

The chain links TRBV30 to TRBJ2-1; a weak D match, TRBD2 (6 bases). The germline CDR1 and CDR2 sequences are GTSNPN and SVGIG (reference sequence). V was shortened by 1 base and J by 4 bases, with 11 bases between the two germline ends. The CDR3 has 14 residues. This chain's CDR3 is CAWSGERVYNEQFF. The DNA for the CDR3 is TGTGCCTGGAGTGGTGAGCGGGTTTACAATGAGCAGTTCTTC.

The chain employs TRBV27 and TRBJ2-1; the D gene is possibly TRBD2 (5 bases). CDR3 length: 16 residues. Germline CDR1 and CDR2: MNHEY and SMNVEV (reference sequence). V was pared by 10 bases and J by 2 bases, with 21 bases between. Here the CDR3 reads CATYQRLGGTYNEQFF. In DNA, the CDR3 is TGTGCCACCTACCAAAGGCTAGGAGGCACCTACAATGAGCAGTTCTTC.

The count of this clone is one. This chain links TRBV3-1 (or the pseudogene TRBV3-2) with TRBJ1-2, with D possibly being TRBD1 (5 bases). CDR1 is LGHDT and CDR2 is YNNKEL in the germline V gene (reference sequence). The CDR3 contains 15 residues. V lost 2 bases and J 6 bases, leaving 16 bases between the germline ends. The CDR3 region has the DNA TGTGCCAGCAGCCAATCCAATAGTCGGGGGGATGGCTACACCTTC. Residues: CASSQSNSRGDGYTF.

The V and J genes are TRBV24-1 and TRBJ2-5, with D perhaps TRBD1 (6 bases). Germline V CDR1 and CDR2: KGHDR, SFDVKD. Trimming removed 7 bases from V and 5 bases from J, with 16 bases in between. There are 14 residues in the CDR3. Here the CDR3 DNA reads TGTGCCACCAGCCGGAGTGGGGGCGGGGAGACCCAGTACTTC. It encodes CATSRSGGGETQYF.

The V call is TRBV24-1, the J call TRBJ1-5; 10 bases align to TRBD1. This CDR3 spans 15 amino acids. CDR1 KGHDR and CDR2 SFDVKD come from the germline V gene. Trimming cost V 10 bases and J 6 bases; bases outside gene matches: 11. The CDR3 bases are TGTGCCACTAGCAGCCGGGACAGGGGCCTTCAGCCCCAGCATTTT. Its protein product is CATSSRDRGLQPQHF.

V usage is TRBV4-2 and J usage is TRBJ1-2, with a tentative D call TRBD1 (6 bases). The CDR3 contains 15 residues. Trimming cost V 4 bases and J 4 bases, with 16 bases left between them. CDR1 LGHNA and CDR2 YNFKEQ come from the germline V gene. In DNA form, the CDR3 reads TGTGCCAGCAGCCGAGATAGACAGGATGCCTATGGCTACACCTTC. It codes for CASSRDRQDAYGYTF.

This clone was detected only once. This sequence joins TRBV28 and TRBJ2-1; D unresolved. The CDR3 is 12 residues long. V was cut by 6 bases and J by 3 bases, with 6 bases left in between. Germline lookup yields CDR1 MDHEN and CDR2 SYDVKM. The CDR3 DNA reads TGTGCCAGCAGCCCAAACTACAATGAGCAGTTCTTC. It encodes CASSPNYNEQFF.

This chain joins TRBV7-6 and TRBJ2-2; D ambiguous. V was shortened by 5 bases and J by 1 base, with 14 bases between the two germline ends. The germline gives CDR1 SGHVS, CDR2 FNYEAQ. The CDR3 has 16 amino acids. CDR3 sequence (DNA): TGTGCCAGCAGCCCTACCGCGGATTGGAACACCGGGGAGCTGTTTTTT. Protein product: CASSPTADWNTGELFF.

The V and J genes are TRBV5-4 and TRBJ1-1; 8 nucleotides agree with TRBD1. Germline V lookup: CDR1 SGHNT, CDR2 YYREEE (reference sequence). With V trimmed by 5 bases and J by 1 base, 7 bases remained unmatched. This CDR3 is 15 amino acids long. The CDR3 nucleotides are TGTGCCAGCAGTCAAGCAGGGGGCGCGAACACTGAAGCTTTCTTT. This gives the protein CASSQAGGANTEAFF.

The chain joins TRBV24-1 to TRBJ1-5; D ambiguous. The CDR3 is 11 residues long. CDR1 is KGHDR, CDR2 SFDVKD, per germline. The V and J ends lost 9 bases and 7 bases respectively, with 9 bases between them. CDR3 sequence reads: CATVLLQPQHF. Here the CDR3 DNA reads TGTGCCACCGTACTCCTACAGCCCCAGCATTTT.

The chain joins TRBV28 to TRBJ2-1, with unresolved D. The V end lost 4 bases, the J end lost 4 bases, and 5 bases lay between the germline ends. CDR1 is MDHEN, CDR2 SYDVKM, per germline. The CDR3 runs 12 residues. CDR3 residues: CASSSLYNEQFF. In DNA, the CDR3 is TGTGCCAGCAGTTCCCTTTACAATGAGCAGTTCTTC.

This clone occurred a few times. The V call is TRBV30, the J call TRBJ1-5; possible D gene TRBD1, 6 bases. Germline V CDR1 and CDR2: GTSNPN, SVGIG (reference sequence). This CDR3 has 15 residues. Trimming pared 1 base from V and 6 bases from J, leaving 16 bases between. The CDR3 loop is CAWSGGSQGSQPQHF. CDR3 coding DNA: TGTGCCTGGAGTGGAGGGTCACAGGGTAGTCAGCCCCAGCATTTT.

The chain couples TRBV6-5 to TRBJ2-3; D is uncertain. The CDR3 is made up of 15 amino acids. The V and J ends lost 6 bases and 0 bases respectively, with 13 bases between them. Germline loops: CDR1 MNHEY, CDR2 SVGAGI. Here the CDR3 reads CASRTRLGSTDTQYF. The CDR3 nucleotides read TGTGCCAGCAGAACCCGACTCGGTAGCACAGATACGCAGTATTTT.

The chain couples TRBV5-4 to TRBJ2-7, with TRBD1 matching 9 bases. J was trimmed by 7 bases and V by 2 bases; bases with no gene match: 10. CDR3 length equals 15 residues. Germline loops: CDR1 SGHNT, CDR2 YYREEE (reference sequence). CDR3 residues: CASSFPQGASGEQYF. CDR3 nucleotides: TGTGCCAGCAGCTTTCCACAGGGGGCCTCGGGGGAGCAGTACTTC.

The CDR3 is CAKKDRMNTEAFF. For the CDR3, the DNA is TGTGCCAAAAAGGACAGGATGAACACTGAAGCTTTCTTT. The V gene is TRBV6-5, the J gene TRBJ1-1; 7 bases match TRBD1. Losses at the gene ends were 10 bases for V and 0 bases for J; bases not matched to a gene: 5. From germline, CDR1 is MNHEY and CDR2 SVGAGI. This CDR3 spans 13 amino acids.

CDR3 sequence: CASSLTSGRTDTQYF. The CDR3 DNA reads TGTGCCAGCAGTTTAACTAGCGGGAGGACAGATACGCAGTATTTT. The genes are TRBV6-5 and TRBJ2-3, with 12 positions matching TRBD2. V was pared by 4 bases and J by 3 bases, with 2 bases of the junction left unmatched. Germline-derived CDR1 and CDR2 are MNHEY and SVGAGI. This CDR3 region has 15 residues.

This clone was seen a handful of times. The CDR3 protein is CASSLEDRVHGYTF. The DNA of the CDR3 is TGCGCCAGCAGCTTGGAGGACAGGGTTCATGGCTACACCTTC. The chain is built from TRBV5-1 and TRBJ1-2, with TRBD1 matching 8 bases. The CDR3 runs 14 residues. After removal of 0 bases from V and 6 bases from J, the junction contained 4 bases not matched to a gene. Germline CDR1 reads SGHRS; CDR2 reads YFSETQ.

CDR3 loop: CASSLQGPLGNEQFF. The CDR3 region has the DNA TGTGCCAGCAGCTTACAGGGTCCACTCGGAAATGAGCAGTTCTTC. The genes are TRBV3-1 (or the pseudogene TRBV3-2) and TRBJ2-1; a possible D gene is TRBD1 (6 bases). V was cut by 5 bases and J by 7 bases, with 18 bases left in between. Per the germline V gene, CDR1 is LGHDT and CDR2 is YNNKEL (reference sequence). This CDR3 comprises 15 residues.

The V and J genes are TRBV5-4 and TRBJ1-2; no firm D call. V gave up 3 bases and J gave up 7 bases, with 7 bases separating them. CDR3 length equals 11 residues. CDR1 and CDR2 from the germline V gene are SGHNT and YYREEE (reference sequence). CDR3 in DNA: TGTGCCAGCAGCTCTACCCTTGGCTACACCTTC. Its translation: CASSSTLGYTF.

V is TRBV6-5 and J is TRBJ1-1; D not resolved. The ends were cut back, 7 bases at V and 1 base at J, with 16 bases in the middle. The CDR3 totals 15 residues. CDR1 and CDR2 (germline): MNHEY, SVGAGI. CDR3 residues: CASTREIGGNTEAFF. DNA of the CDR3: TGTGCCAGCACCCGAGAAATTGGCGGGAACACTGAAGCTTTCTTT.

On this clone: At one end, the junction sequence differs from germline, possibly due to a read error. The chain employs TRBV10-3 and TRBJ2-1; possibly TRBD2 for D (5 bases). This CDR3 region has 14 residues. Germline-derived CDR1 and CDR2 are ENHRY and SYGVKD. CDR3 protein: CAINEEAIDNEQFF. CDR3 DNA sequence: TGTGCCATCAATGAGGAGGCAATAGACAATGAGCAGTTCTTC.

This chain joins TRBV12-5 and TRBJ2-7; D is undetermined. The CDR3 loop spans 12 amino acids. Germline-derived CDR1 and CDR2 are LGHNT and FRNRAP. V was cut by 1 base and J by 3 bases, with 4 bases left in between. CDR3 DNA sequence: TGTGCTAGTGGTTTGGACAGCTACGAGCAGTACTTC. Its translation: CASGLDSYEQYF.

V and J are TRBV5-4 and TRBJ1-2; no definite D call. Germline V gives CDR1 SGHNT, CDR2 YYREEE (reference sequence). V was clipped by 0 bases and J by 2 bases, with 8 bases between them. The CDR3 has 14 amino acids. The CDR3 protein is CASSLAELNYGYTF. The CDR3 DNA reads as TGTGCCAGCAGCTTGGCGGAGTTAAACTATGGCTACACCTTC.

The chain recombines TRBV29-1 with TRBJ2-5; 11 bases match TRBD2. This CDR3 has 13 amino acids. Germline CDR1 and CDR2: SQVTM and ANQGSEA. Trimming took 5 bases from V and 4 from J; bases not matched to a gene: 3. The CDR3 bases are TGCAGCGTTAACCTAGCGGGAGGAGAGACCCAGTACTTC. Amino acid sequence: CSVNLAGGETQYF.

V is TRBV7-6 and J is TRBJ1-1; D possibly corresponds to TRBD1 (6 bases). The V and J ends lost 5 bases and 2 bases respectively, with 15 bases between them. Germline V gene lookup returns CDR1 SGHVS and CDR2 FNYEAQ. The length of the CDR3 is 15 residues. The CDR3 region is CASSKAQGSNTEAFF. Written as DNA, the CDR3 is TGTGCCAGCAGCAAAGCACAGGGTAGTAACACTGAAGCTTTCTTT. Full variable domain (missing parts from reference TRBV7-6 and TRBJ1-1): GAGVSQSPRYKVTKRGQDVALRCDPISGHVSLYWYRQALGQGPEFLTYFNYEAQQDKSGLPNDRFSAERPEGSISTLTIQRTEQRDSAMYRCASSKAQGSNTEAFFGQGTRLTVV.

The V call is TRBV28, the J call TRBJ2-2; 7 bases are shared with TRBD2. The CDR3 loop spans 16 amino acids. CDR1 is MDHEN and CDR2 is SYDVKM in the germline V gene. Unmatched junction bases numbered 13, after V lost 6 bases and J lost 6 bases. This chain's CDR3 is CASRGWGEGGAGELFF. The CDR3 nucleotides read TGTGCCAGCAGAGGATGGGGGGAGGGAGGTGCCGGGGAGCTGTTTTTT.

V gene TRBV9 combines with J gene TRBJ1-2, with D hard to call. The CDR3 spans 11 residues. Germline CDR1 reads SGDLS; CDR2 reads YYNGEE. Trimming shortened V by 3 bases and J by 5 bases, and 5 bases separated the two germline ends. The CDR3 nucleotides are TGTGCCAGCAGCGCAGGTTATGGCTACACCTTC. Amino acids: CASSAGYGYTF. The variable domain in full, completed from reference TRBV9 and TRBJ1-2, reads DSGVTQTPKHLITATGQRVTLRCSPRSGDLSVYWYQQSLDQGLQFLIQYYNGEERAKGNILERFSAQQFPDLHSELNLSSLELGDSALYFCASSAGYGYTFGSGTRLTVV.

This rearrangement joins TRBV28 to TRBJ2-1, with a tentative D call TRBD2 (6 bases). Trimming removed 3 bases from V and 8 bases from J, with 14 bases in between. The germline V gene encodes CDR1 MDHEN and CDR2 SYDVKM. CDR3 length: 14 amino acids. CDR3 residues: CASSFEWREDEQFF. CDR3 DNA: TGTGCCAGCAGTTTCGAGTGGAGGGAGGATGAGCAGTTCTTC.

On this clone: This sample includes further DNA sequences coding for the same CDR3. The chain combines TRBV27 with TRBJ1-2; the match to TRBD1 covers 9 bases. J lost 7 bases, V lost 5 bases, and 8 bases had no gene match. Germline V gives CDR1 MNHEY, CDR2 SMNVEV (reference sequence). The CDR3 sequence is 14 residues long. The CDR3 loop is CASSLRDRDGGYTF. In nucleotides, the CDR3 is TGTGCCAGCAGTCTCCGGGACAGGGATGGTGGCTACACCTTC.